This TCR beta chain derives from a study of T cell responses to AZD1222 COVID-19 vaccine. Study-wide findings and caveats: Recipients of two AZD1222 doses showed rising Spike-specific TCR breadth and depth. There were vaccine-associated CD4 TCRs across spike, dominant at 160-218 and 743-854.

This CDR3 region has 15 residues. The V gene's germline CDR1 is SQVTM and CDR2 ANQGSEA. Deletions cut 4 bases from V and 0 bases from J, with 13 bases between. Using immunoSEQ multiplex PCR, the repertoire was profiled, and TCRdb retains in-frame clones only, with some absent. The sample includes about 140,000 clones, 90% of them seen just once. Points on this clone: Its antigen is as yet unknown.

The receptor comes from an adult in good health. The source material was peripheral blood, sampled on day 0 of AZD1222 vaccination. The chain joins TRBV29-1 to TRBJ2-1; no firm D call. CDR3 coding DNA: TGCAGCGTTGTCCGGCTACCGGGCTCCTACAATGAGCAGTTCTTC. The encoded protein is CSVVRLPGSYNEQFF.